These 31 T cell receptor beta chains were all obtained from the same sample, sequenced in a study of T cells after yellow fever vaccination. TCRdb analysed the 5' RACE reads with MiXCR anew, one entry per CDR3 protein. The sample includes approximately 120,000 distinct CDR3 sequences, 7.4% seen only once; the top ten take roughly 2.6%. The sequencing here drew on CD4+ T cells sorted from PBMCs, taken more than 8 days after the first yellow fever vaccination. The receptors were gathered from a man aged 18 to 30 who received the YFV17D yellow fever vaccine.

This clonotype was counted many times. The chain carries TRBV10-3 and TRBJ2-3; 7 bases fit TRBD1. CDR1 and CDR2 (germline): ENHRY, SYGVKD. With 5 bases clipped from V and 0 bases from J, the junction kept 5 bases outside the gene matches. CDR3 length equals 15 residues. CDR3 DNA: TGTGCCATCAGTTCCGGGACAGCTAGCACAGATACGCAGTATTTT. It codes for CAISSGTASTDTQYF.

In its sample, this clonotype was seen many times. This chain's CDR3 is CASSSGLAAPGGETQYF. Here the CDR3 DNA reads TGCGCCAGCAGCTCCGGACTAGCGGCCCCTGGGGGGGAGACCCAGTACTTC. The chain joins TRBV5-1 to TRBJ2-5, with TRBD2 matching 10 bases. V shed 3 bases and J 5 bases; nucleotides not matched to a gene: 13. In germline, CDR1 is SGHRS, CDR2 YFSETQ. The CDR3 has 17 amino acids.

In its sample, this clonotype was seen many times. The V gene is TRBV7-9, the J gene TRBJ2-6; no clear D. V was shortened by 2 bases and J by 4 bases, with 18 bases between the two germline ends. Germline V gives CDR1 SEHNR, CDR2 FQNEAQ (reference sequence). The CDR3 length is 18 residues. The CDR3 nucleotides read TGTGCCAGCAGCTTAAGGCAGACTTATCCTCCCGGGGCCAACGTCCTGACTTTC. It yields the protein CASSLRQTYPPGANVLTF.

This clonotype showed up many times. The chain links TRBV19 to TRBJ2-2; 9 bases are shared with TRBD1. This CDR3 comprises 17 residues. J was trimmed by 10 bases and V by 6 bases; bases with no gene match: 18. Germline V lookup: CDR1 LNHDA, CDR2 SQIVND (reference sequence). This CDR3 is CASRKDGQGLVLEELFF. In DNA, the CDR3 is TGTGCCAGTAGAAAGGACGGACAGGGGCTTGTCCTCGAGGAGCTGTTTTTT.

In its sample, this clonotype was seen many times. This chain joins TRBV16 and TRBJ1-5; maybe TRBD1 (6 bases). Germline V gene lookup returns CDR1 KGHSY and CDR2 FQNENV. Trimming cost V 3 bases and J 4 bases, with 13 bases left between them. This CDR3 is built from 15 residues. The CDR3 DNA is TGTGCCAGCAGCCAGATTTCGGGGGCAAATCAGCCCCAGCATTTT. Residues: CASSQISGANQPQHF.

This clonotype was seen ten or more times. The V and J genes are TRBV4-3 and TRBJ1-3, with unresolved D. The CDR3 contains 13 residues. CDR1 and CDR2 (germline): LGHNA, YSLEER. V was pared by 2 bases and J by 4 bases, with 6 bases between. CDR3 region: CASSQTQGNTIYF. The CDR3 nucleotides are TGCGCCAGCAGCCAAACGCAGGGAAACACCATATATTTT.

This clonotype occurred many times. This rearrangement joins TRBV5-1 to TRBJ2-2, with D unresolved. The germline CDR1 and CDR2 sequences are SGHRS and YFSETQ. V was cut by 5 bases and J by 1 base, with 9 bases left in between. This CDR3 has 14 amino acids. CDR3 region: CASRKGLNTGELFF. The DNA for the CDR3 is TGCGCCAGCAGGAAGGGTTTGAACACCGGGGAGCTGTTTTTT.

This clonotype was picked up many times. This chain joins TRBV7-2 and TRBJ1-5, with a tentative D call TRBD1 (5 bases). Germline V gene sequence: CDR1 SGHTA, CDR2 FQGNSA. CDR3 size: 16 residues. Trimming removed 3 bases from V and 0 bases from J, with 12 bases in between. The CDR3 DNA reads as TGTGCCAGCAGCTTCGGGGACGGTTATAGCAATCAGCCCCAGCATTTT. Its protein product is CASSFGDGYSNQPQHF.

In its sample, this clonotype was seen many times. The chain employs TRBV5-5 and TRBJ2-5; TRBD1 matches 10 bases. V lost 3 bases to trimming and J lost 0 bases; unmatched junction nucleotides: 2. Germline V gives CDR1 SGHKS, CDR2 YYEKEE (reference sequence). The CDR3 is made up of 15 amino acids. CDR3 coding DNA: TGTGCCAGCAGCTGGACAGGGGGGTACCAAGAGACCCAGTACTTC. Protein sequence: CASSWTGGYQETQYF.

This clonotype was observed at least ten times. The chain carries TRBV18 and TRBJ2-5; the D gene is possibly TRBD1 (5 bases). The CDR3 runs 14 residues. Per the germline V gene, CDR1 is KGHSH and CDR2 is LQKENI. The V and J ends lost 1 base and 2 bases respectively, with 8 bases between them. The CDR3 region has the DNA TGTGCCAGCTCACCACAGGGGATACAAGAGACCCAGTACTTC. Translated: CASSPQGIQETQYF.

This clonotype showed up just a few times. The chain carries TRBV12-3 or TRBV12-4 and TRBJ2-2; 11 nucleotides match TRBD2. CDR3 length: 16 amino acids. V shed 6 bases, J shed 2 bases, and the junction held 5 bases outside the gene matches. The CDR3 coding sequence is TGTGCCAGCAGCCCTACTAGCGGGGGAAACACCGGGGAGCTGTTTTTT. The encoded protein is CASSPTSGGNTGELFF.

This clonotype was counted at least ten times. This chain links TRBV5-1 with TRBJ2-3; D remains unclear. CDR3 size: 12 residues. Germline CDR1 reads SGHRS; CDR2 reads YFSETQ. Trimming cost V 4 bases and J 6 bases, with 9 bases left between them. The CDR3 DNA sequence: TGCGCCAGCAGCCTCGACTGGGATACGCAGTATTTT. Protein: CASSLDWDTQYF.

This clonotype was seen at least ten times. This chain links TRBV19 with TRBJ2-1, with 10 bases aligning to TRBD2. The J segment lost 9 bases and the V segment lost 3 bases, leaving 2 bases of the junction unmatched. The CDR3 runs 13 residues. From germline, CDR1 is LNHDA and CDR2 SQIVND (reference sequence). CDR3 region: CASSITSGTEQFF. The CDR3, as DNA: TGTGCCAGTAGTATTACTAGCGGGACTGAGCAGTTCTTC.

Many counts were recorded for this clonotype. The chain links TRBV7-2 to TRBJ2-7, with 9 bases that match TRBD2. This CDR3 comprises 14 residues. The ends lost 2 bases at V and 2 bases at J; junction bases unmatched: 1. The germline gives CDR1 SGHTA, CDR2 FQGNSA. The CDR3 here is CASSLSGGPYEQYF. CDR3 DNA sequence: TGTGCCAGCAGCTTAAGCGGGGGGCCCTACGAGCAGTACTTC.

The table lists this clonotype with many counts. This sequence joins TRBV24-1 and TRBJ1-4; unclear D gene. Looked up from germline, CDR1 is KGHDR and CDR2 is SFDVKD. V was pared by 9 bases and J by 5 bases, with 12 bases between. This CDR3 has 13 amino acids. CDR3 in amino acids: CATSSTQNEKLFF. The CDR3 region has the DNA TGTGCCACCTCGTCGACCCAGAATGAAAAACTGTTTTTT.

This clonotype was counted at least ten times. The chain combines TRBV4-1 with TRBJ2-7; D perhaps matches TRBD1 (5 bases). CDR1 is MGHRA, CDR2 YSYEKL, per germline. With 5 bases removed from V and 2 bases from J, the gap between germline ends came to 13 bases. The CDR3 loop spans 14 amino acids. In DNA, the CDR3 is TGCGCCAGCAGCGCGCAAGGGGTCCCCTACGAGCAGTACGTC. This encodes CASSAQGVPYEQYV.

This clonotype was recorded at least ten times. The V and J genes are TRBV13 and TRBJ2-3, with TRBD2 matching over 10 bases. Germline V gives CDR1 PRHDT, CDR2 FYEKMQ (reference sequence). The J segment lost 4 bases and the V segment lost 5 bases, leaving 12 bases of the junction unmatched. This CDR3 contains 17 residues. The CDR3 bases are TGTGCCAGCAGCGCGACCCCGGGACTAGCGCTTCCAGATACGCAGTATTTT. Encoded protein: CASSATPGLALPDTQYF.

This clonotype has at least ten counts. The genes are TRBV29-1 and TRBJ1-1; no clear D gene. The V end was cut by 6 bases, the J end by 4 bases, with 12 bases between. Germline V gene lookup returns CDR1 SQVTM and CDR2 ANQGSEA. The CDR3 is 12 amino acids. The CDR3 nucleotides are TGCAGCGTAAAGAGCTGGGTCACTGAAGCTTTCTTT. Its translation is CSVKSWVTEAFF.

This clonotype occurred many times. CDR3 in amino acids: CASSHRAEETEAFF. As DNA, the CDR3 is TGTGCCAGCAGCCACCGGGCCGAAGAGACTGAAGCTTTCTTT. V is TRBV7-9 and J is TRBJ1-1, with D hard to call. This CDR3 contains 14 residues. Germline CDR1 reads SEHNR; CDR2 reads FQNEAQ (reference sequence). The V end lost 5 bases, the J end lost 5 bases, and 15 bases lay between the germline ends.

This clonotype was counted ten times or more. The chain joins TRBV28 to TRBJ2-5; tentatively, D is TRBD1 (5 bases). This CDR3 is built from 15 residues. The germline V gene has CDR1 MDHEN and CDR2 SYDVKM. The germline V and J ends were trimmed by 2 bases and 5 bases, with 15 bases remaining between them. The CDR3 nucleotides read TGTGCCAGCAGTTTAAGTGGCCAGGGTTATGAGACCCAGTACTTC. This sequence encodes CASSLSGQGYETQYF. Complete variable domain (other parts from reference TRBV28 and TRBJ2-5): DVKVTQSSRYLVKRTGEKVFLECVQDMDHENMFWYRQDPGLGLRLIYFSYDVKMKEKGDIPEGYSVSREKKERFSLILESASTNQTSMYLCASSLSGQGYETQYFGPGTRLLVL.

This clonotype was seen repeatedly, ten times or more. The rearrangement joins TRBV3-1 to TRBJ1-6; no definite D call. V dropped 4 bases and J dropped 8 bases, with 6 bases sitting between them. The CDR3 has 12 amino acids. Germline V gene data show CDR1 as LGHDT and CDR2 as YNNKEL (reference sequence). CDR3 residues: CASSLGYSPLHF. CDR3 in DNA: TGTGCCAGCAGCCTGGGGTATTCACCCCTCCACTTT. The full variable domain, rest sourced from reference TRBV3-1 and TRBJ1-6, is DTAVSQTPKYLVTQMGNDKSIKCEQNLGHDTMYWYKQDSKKFLKIMFSYNNKELIINETVPNRFSPKSPDKAHLNLHINSLELGDSAVYFCASSLGYSPLHFGNGTRLTVT.

This clonotype has at least ten counts. The genes are TRBV6-2 or TRBV6-3 and TRBJ2-4; D ambiguous. The V gene lost 1 base and the J gene lost 7 bases, with 8 bases spanning the gap. This CDR3 is 13 amino acids long. CDR1 and CDR2 (germline): MNHEY, SVGEGT. CDR3 residues: CASSYLTRNIQYF. CDR3 DNA sequence: TGTGCCAGCAGTTACTTGACCAGGAACATTCAGTACTTC.

J is TRBJ2-7 and V is TRBV5-4; 14 nucleotides line up with TRBD2. Germline V lookup: CDR1 SGHNT, CDR2 YYREEE (reference sequence). The CDR3 is 17 residues long. The ends lost 4 bases at V and 1 base at J; junction bases unmatched: 7. The CDR3 DNA follows: TGTGCCAGCAGCCCTGGGACTAGCGGGGGTTCGTCCTACGAGCAGTACTTC. As protein: CASSPGTSGGSSYEQYF.

This clonotype was recorded at least ten times. This chain connects TRBV29-1 to TRBJ2-1; D uncertain. Per germline, CDR1 SQVTM and CDR2 ANQGSEA. Trimming removed 7 bases at V and 3 bases at J, with 10 bases between. The CDR3 totals 12 residues. CDR3: CSALGGYNEQFF. CDR3 sequence (DNA): TGCAGCGCCCTGGGCGGCTACAATGAGCAGTTCTTC.

This clonotype was seen many times. V gene TRBV18 combines with J gene TRBJ1-2, with 8 bases aligning to TRBD1. CDR1 is KGHSH, CDR2 LQKENI, per germline. With V trimmed by 2 bases and J by 5 bases, 4 bases remained unmatched. The CDR3 extends over 14 amino acids. The CDR3 DNA is TGTGCCAGCTCACCAGGACAGGGCGAGTATGGCTACACCTTC. Its protein product is CASSPGQGEYGYTF.

The rearrangement uses TRBV20-1 and TRBJ1-5; D is unclear. The CDR3 runs 14 residues. CDR1 is DFQATT, CDR2 SNEGSKA, per germline (reference sequence). V lost 6 bases and J lost 6, with 18 bases in between. CDR3 amino acids: CSAPTAVGIQPQHF. CDR3 nucleotides: TGCAGTGCCCCGACGGCAGTGGGGATTCAGCCCCAGCATTTT.

This clonotype was detected many times. V usage is TRBV7-2 and J usage is TRBJ2-7, with 7 bases aligning to TRBD2. CDR3 length equals 16 residues. Germline CDR1 and CDR2: SGHTA and FQGNSA. CDR3 sequence: CASSLDSGFSSGSLTV. CDR3 nucleotide sequence: TGTGCCAGCAGCTTAGATAGTGGATTCTCTAGCGGCTCTCTCACAGTC.

This clonotype was recorded many times. The chain joins TRBV6-5 to TRBJ2-5, with D possibly being TRBD2 (6 bases). Germline V CDR1 and CDR2: MNHEY, SVGAGI. The CDR3 sequence is 16 residues long. V lost 0 bases to trimming and J lost 7 bases, with 18 bases between them. CDR3 coding DNA: TGTGCCAGCAGTTACTCGACCCCTAGCGTAGCGTGGACCCAGTACTTC. It encodes CASSYSTPSVAWTQYF.

There are many counts of this clonotype. The rearrangement joins TRBV20-1 to TRBJ2-2; 8 positions match TRBD1. Per germline, CDR1 DFQATT and CDR2 SNEGSKA (reference sequence). The CDR3 is made up of 15 amino acids. Trimming removed 5 bases from V and 6 bases from J; junction bases left unmatched: 11. The CDR3 spells CSAGPPDRAAGELFF. The DNA of the CDR3 is TGCAGTGCTGGGCCGCCGGACAGGGCGGCCGGGGAGCTGTTTTTT.

This clonotype was seen many times. The CDR3 loop is CSYDRENAFF. The DNA of the CDR3 is TGCAGCTACGACAGGGAAAACGCTTTCTTT. The chain employs TRBV29-1 and TRBJ1-1; TRBD1 matches 7 bases. Unmatched junction bases numbered 8, after V lost 8 bases and J lost 11 bases. Germline CDR1 and CDR2: SQVTM and ANQGSEA. The CDR3 is 10 amino acids.

The chain joins TRBV7-8 to TRBJ2-1, with 7 bases fitting TRBD2. The CDR3 has 16 residues. V lost 1 base and J lost 3; bases outside the gene matches: 6. Germline CDR1 and CDR2: SGHVS and FQNEAQ. This chain's CDR3 is CASSLVGGNFYNEQFF. In nucleotides, the CDR3 is TGTGCCAGCAGCTTAGTGGGGGGGAACTTCTACAATGAGCAGTTCTTC.